This T cell receptor (beta chain) comes out of a study of blood T cell repertoires in COVID-19. Assay: immunoSEQ multiplex PCR; the TCRdb copy retains only in-frame clones and omits some. The top ten clones hold about 7.1% of a sample with hundreds of thousands of clones, 75% to 90% of them seen once. V dropped 1 base and J dropped 7; count of bases not matched to a gene: 11. CDR1 is SGHTS and CDR2 is YDEGEE in the germline V gene. This CDR3 has 16 amino acids. The sample comprised peripheral blood. The receptor was derived from a woman between 55 and 75 years old with COVID-19, enrolled during active disease. The gene calls are TRBV5-8 and TRBJ1-5; 7 bases agree with TRBD1. This CDR3 is CASSLSSGGEGQPQHF. The CDR3 DNA sequence: TGTGCCAGCAGCTTGTCATCAGGGGGAGAAGGACAGCCCCAGCATTTT.